This T cell receptor (beta chain) stems from a study of regulatory T cells in long-lasting Graves disease (dated by TCRdb to the early 2020s). Background for the entire study: In the newly diagnosed Graves' disease group, patients had been taking antithyroid drugs for less than 3 months. Patients with persistent Graves' disease were compared with patients with newly diagnosed Graves' disease using TCR sequencing and RNA sequencing of peripheral blood. The study took place in China and was registered as a clinical trial. A total of around 35 samples underwent TCR sequencing, from some 13 patients with persistent Graves' disease and 20 or so patients with newly diagnosed Graves' disease. Study-level results and caveats: The authors noted that the small sample size was a limitation that may lower accuracy. TRBV28, TRBJ1-2 and TRBJ2-5 were preferentially used in persistent disease, while TRBV20-1 and TRBJ2-1 were favored in newly diagnosed disease. A larger number of public clonotypes was shared among persistent patients (around 2,500) than among newly diagnosed patients (around 970). Lower TCR Shannon entropy and fewer highly expanded clones were observed in persistent Graves' disease patients than in newly diagnosed patients, which suggested clonal expansion. The study examined only peripheral blood because the primary lesion, thyroid tissue, could not be accessed. Sequencing and analysis were restricted to the TCR beta chain.

CDR1 and CDR2 were assigned from the germline V gene as MGHRA and YSYEKL. The CDR3, cysteine through phenylalanine, is 16 amino acids long. The only DNA kept is the CDR3, 48 bases in frame from the first base. V has 4 bases trimmed and J has 9 bases trimmed; junction bases matching no gene number 13. The time point label, as the study defines it: newly diagnosed GD, antithyroid drugs for less than 3 months. For both TCR sequencing and RNA sequencing, RNA was extracted from PBMCs using TRIzol. Graves' disease was diagnosed according to American Thyroid Association guidelines. Patients were recruited from an endocrinology department in Xi'an, China. From each patient, approximately 9.9 milliliters of peripheral blood was collected into an EDTA anticoagulant tube. Ficoll Paque Plus density gradient separation was used to isolate PBMCs, and no additional T cell sorting was done. RNA quality was checked with an Agilent 2100 Bioanalyzer and agarose gel, and concentration with a NanoDrop 2000.

The method was multiplex PCR. Instrument on record: Illumina HiSeq 4000. iRepertoire HTBI primers and Arm-PCR amplification of CDR3 regions were used to construct TCR beta libraries. Before sequencing, the PCR products underwent gel purification. From the authors' description of their analysis: Gene usage analysis of CDR3 amino acid clonotypes used the approximately 56 TRBV and some 15 TRBJ segments found across samples. COPE and FqMerger were used to merge the filtered high-quality paired reads into contigs. BLAST was used to align contigs to IMGT TRBV, TRBD and TRBJ reference genes, and CDR3 was defined according to IMGT. Any clonotype with a frequency above 0.1% was counted as a highly expanded clone. Repertoire diversity was measured by Shannon entropy, and V-J evenness by the Gini coefficient. A clonotype found in more than one individual was treated as public. The public sequencing data were trimmed at Q25 with fastp and processed into clonotypes with MiXCR by TCRdb, which kept only in-frame beta chains. Identical CDR3 proteins give one entry, which carries the most common genes and DNA. The V and J calls follow TCRdb's processing rather than the paper's. The sample has roughly 320,000 distinct CDR3 sequences on record, approximately 15% of them singletons. The ten most abundant clones make up less than 35% of the sample.

This clonotype occurred a few times. Its antigen is still unknown. Base qualities are not provided; no much larger clone lies one nucleotide away. These data also formed part of another study, on T cells in Graves' hyperthyroidism and ophthalmopathy. As that second study puts it: Graves' hyperthyroidism was defined as stable when no progression to ophthalmopathy occurred over 18 months of follow-up. The hyperthyroidism patients were between 18 and 65 years old and newly diagnosed, with a disease duration of less than 2 months. The study excluded patients with uncontrolled infections, other autoimmune diseases, pregnancy or lactation. Diagnoses were based on clinical symptoms, serum thyroxine and TRAb, thyroid ultrasound and orbital computed tomography. The first round of RT-PCR for the TCR CDR3 was performed with the HTBI primer set and the Qiagen OneStep RT-PCR kit. Most expanded thyroid clonotypes (frequency above 0.001) were also found in blood, which suggests that blood repertoires may mirror thyroid immune responses. A model built on a 13 V-J signature distinguished ophthalmopathy from stable hyperthyroidism, reaching around 90% sensitivity and around 81% specificity in cross-validation and 80%/75% in testing. In validation, progression to ophthalmopathy was predicted by the model with roughly 69% sensitivity and roughly 76% specificity, a median of roughly 6 months before onset. To identify distinguishing TCR V-J signatures, a discovery cohort of some 100 patients was used, comprising 43 with Graves' ophthalmopathy and 55 to 65 with stable Graves' hyperthyroidism. Whether ophthalmopathy could be predicted prospectively was tested in an independent validation cohort made up of under 20 hyperthyroidism patients plus 17 patients who later progressed to ophthalmopathy. For training and testing, the roughly 93 patients in the discovery cohort were randomly divided in a 7:3 ratio. Thyroid tissue and blood T-cell repertoires from over 5 Graves' hyperthyroidism patients were also compared in the study. After sampling, hyperthyroidism patients received methimazole starting at 30 mg daily, and ophthalmopathy patients received high-dose intravenous methylprednisolone. A second multiplex PCR round built the libraries, followed by size selection and purification. Libraries were sequenced paired-end with 100 bp reads on an Illumina HiSeq2000. Raw data were processed with SOAPnuke, discarding reads with adapters, uncalled bases, mean Phred below 15, or no exact constant-primer or identifier match. COPE v1.2.5 was used to merge high-quality paired reads, and clonotypes were defined as unique nucleotide sequences. Clonotypes were aligned to IMGT TRBV, TRBD and TRBJ reference segments using MiTCR v1.1. Analysis was restricted to V-J combinations with a frequency above 0.0001, which covered roughly 99% of repertoires. The TCS score was defined as the ratio of F50 (clonal expansion) to E x V (chaos), calculated using BLOSUM62-based TCRdist between CDR3 peptides within each V-J. Welch's t-statistics and random forest reduced roughly 530 V-J features to around 14, which were used in a naive Bayes classifier (R e1071). No statistical method was used to set the sample size in advance, and investigators knew the group allocation. The paper describes TCR Vbeta CDR3 sequencing of around 130 peripheral blood samples, made up of some 40 ophthalmopathy patients, roughly 80 hyperthyroidism patients and roughly 17 progressor patients.

The receptor chain draws on TRBV4-1 and TRBJ2-2, with 8 bases aligning to TRBD1. The sequence derives from a man aged 35 to 55 with Graves disease. Donor details come from another sample of the same person, matched by shared clones. This specimen consisted of peripheral blood mononuclear cells (PBMCs), obtained at new diagnosis, from a patient treated with antithyroid drugs. The DNA sequence is as follows: TGCGCCAGCAGCCTCCAACAGGGCAGGGGGCCCTGGGAGCTGTTTTTT. It translates to CASSLQQGRGPWELFF.